This T cell receptor beta chain was identified in a study of CD8 T cells in Susac syndrome. TCR beta sequencing was performed on blood CD8+ and CD4+ T cells. RNA totalling about 0.5 to 1 ug underwent reverse transcription with random hexamers. TCRdb processed the immunoSEQ multiplex PCR reads anew with MiXCR; each CDR3 protein has one entry. The sample records more than 75,000 distinct CDR3 sequences, approximately 92% being singletons. The V end was cut by 6 bases, the J end by 8 bases, with 8 bases between. There are 11 residues in the CDR3. Per the germline V gene, CDR1 is KGHSH and CDR2 is LQKENI.

Material for sequencing was CD8+ T cells from PBMCs. The TCR sequence derives from a human donor in good health. The chain combines TRBV18 with TRBJ2-4; D tentatively fits TRBD1 or TRBD2 (5 bases each). CDR3 protein: CASSRGDIQYF. In DNA form, the CDR3 reads TGTGCCAGCTCCCGAGGGGACATTCAGTACTTC.